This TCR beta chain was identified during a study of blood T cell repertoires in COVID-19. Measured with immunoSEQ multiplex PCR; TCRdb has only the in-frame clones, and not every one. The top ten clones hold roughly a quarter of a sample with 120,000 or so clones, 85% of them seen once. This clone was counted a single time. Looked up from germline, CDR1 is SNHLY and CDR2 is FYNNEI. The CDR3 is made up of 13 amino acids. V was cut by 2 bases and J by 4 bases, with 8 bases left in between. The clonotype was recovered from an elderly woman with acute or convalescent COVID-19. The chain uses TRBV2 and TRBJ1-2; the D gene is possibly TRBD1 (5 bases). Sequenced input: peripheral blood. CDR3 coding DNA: TGTGCCAGCAGTGAATCGACAGTCTATGGCTACACCTTC. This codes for CASSESTVYGYTF.